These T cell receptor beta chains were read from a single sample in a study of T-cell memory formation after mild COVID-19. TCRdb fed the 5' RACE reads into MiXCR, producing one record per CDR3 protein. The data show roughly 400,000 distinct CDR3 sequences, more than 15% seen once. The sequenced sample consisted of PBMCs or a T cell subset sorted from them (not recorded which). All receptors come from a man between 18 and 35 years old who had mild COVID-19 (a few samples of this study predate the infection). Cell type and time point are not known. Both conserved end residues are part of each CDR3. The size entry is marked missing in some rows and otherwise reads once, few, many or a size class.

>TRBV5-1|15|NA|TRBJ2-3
CASSSSGGNTDTQYF
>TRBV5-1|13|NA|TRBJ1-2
CASSLAPVYGYTF
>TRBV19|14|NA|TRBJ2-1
CASSRGLAAYEQFF
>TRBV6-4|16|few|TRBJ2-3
CASSDSMASSTDTQYF
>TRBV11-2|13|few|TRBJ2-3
CASLGGAPDTQYF
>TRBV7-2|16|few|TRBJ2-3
CASSTPRRGGEDTQYF
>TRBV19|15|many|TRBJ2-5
CASSRGRGAQETQYF
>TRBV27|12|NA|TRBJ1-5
CASSPGGRPQHF
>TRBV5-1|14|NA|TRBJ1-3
CASSLDPKEDTIYF
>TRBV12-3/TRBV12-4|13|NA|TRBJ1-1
CASSFNLGTEAFF
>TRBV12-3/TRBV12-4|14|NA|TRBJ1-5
CASSSSSYARPQHF
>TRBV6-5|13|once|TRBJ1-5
CASSYRQYQPQHF
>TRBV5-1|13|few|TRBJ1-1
CASSFSEYTEAFF